These 14 T cell receptor beta chains came from one sample sequenced in a study of T cell responses to AZD1222 COVID-19 vaccine. Clones were read by immunoSEQ multiplex PCR, and TCRdb kept only the in-frame ones, dropping some. This table holds more than 100,000 clones, approximately 85% found once. Material: peripheral blood, obtained on day 0 of AZD1222 vaccination. These receptors originate from an adult in good health.

The J gene is TRBJ1-2, the V gene TRBV4-3, with 7 nucleotides matching TRBD1. Germline assignment: CDR1 LGHNA and CDR2 YSLEER. Trimming removed 0 bases from V and 4 bases from J; junction bases left unmatched: 8. The CDR3 covers 16 residues. The chain's CDR3 is CASSQDPRGQPYGYTF. The CDR3 nucleotides are TGCGCCAGCAGCCAAGATCCGAGGGGACAGCCCTATGGCTACACCTTC.

This clone was counted a few times. This specimen includes other DNA sequences encoding the same CDR3. The rearrangement uses TRBV28 and TRBJ1-2; D unresolved. Germline CDR1 MDHEN, CDR2 SYDVKM. V dropped 4 bases and J dropped 4 bases, with 4 bases sitting between them. This CDR3 spans 11 amino acids. The CDR3 sequence is CASSSFYGYTF. Written as DNA, the CDR3 is TGTGCCAGCAGTTCTTTCTATGGCTACACCTTC.

This chain connects TRBV18 to TRBJ2-7, with D possibly matching TRBD2 (5 bases). Trimming left V 2 bases short and J 4 bases short, with 12 bases between. Germline lookup yields CDR1 KGHSH and CDR2 LQKENI. This CDR3 has 14 amino acids. The DNA of the CDR3 is TGTGCCAGCTCACCAAATGAGGGCCTATACGAGCAGTACTTC. Protein sequence: CASSPNEGLYEQYF.

The gene calls are TRBV19 and TRBJ2-7; no clear D. CDR1 LNHDA and CDR2 SQIVND come from the germline V gene (reference sequence). The V end was cut by 5 bases, the J end by 8 bases, with 28 bases between. The length of the CDR3 is 17 residues. The CDR3 loop reads CASSPLNPVGTAAQQYF. The CDR3 nucleotides are TGTGCCAGTAGTCCGTTAAATCCGGTGGGAACCGCCGCCCAGCAGTACTTC.

This chain joins TRBV6-1 and TRBJ2-5; 9 nucleotides match TRBD1. From germline, CDR1 is MNHNS and CDR2 SASEGT. This CDR3 comprises 17 residues. The ends lost 2 bases at V and 3 bases at J; junction bases unmatched: 10. In DNA, the CDR3 is TGTGCCAGCAGTGAACCCCGGCGGACAGGGGTAAAAGAGACCCAGTACTTC. It encodes CASSEPRRTGVKETQYF.

The CDR3 bases are TGTGCCAGCAGCCGGGACAGGGTTCGGGAGACCCAGTACTTC. Protein product: CASSRDRVRETQYF. This chain links TRBV6-5 with TRBJ2-5, with TRBD1 identical over 9 bases. The germline V gene has CDR1 MNHEY and CDR2 SVGAGI. The CDR3 consists of 14 residues. After removal of 6 bases from V and 5 bases from J, the junction contained 7 bases not matched to a gene.

The genes are TRBV24-1 and TRBJ1-2, with unresolved D. CDR1 is KGHDR, CDR2 SFDVKD, per germline. This CDR3 has 14 residues. V gave up 0 bases and J gave up 5 bases, with 9 bases separating them. CDR3 amino acids: CATSDLGVPYGYTF. As DNA, the CDR3 is TGTGCCACCAGTGATTTGGGTGTCCCTTATGGCTACACCTTC.

This clone was detected only a few times. The chain joins TRBV27 to TRBJ2-1; a possible D gene is TRBD1 (6 bases). The CDR3 runs to 13 residues. V lost 8 bases and J lost 7, with 15 bases in between. CDR1 and CDR2 (germline): MNHEY, SMNVEV (reference sequence). CDR3 sequence: CASSWDTGNEQFF. CDR3 DNA: TGTGCCAGCTCCTGGGACACCGGGAATGAGCAGTTCTTC.

The rearrangement links TRBV3-1 (or the pseudogene TRBV3-2) to TRBJ2-3, with 9 bases that match TRBD2. V gave up 1 base and J gave up 1 base; unmatched junction bases: 6. Per germline, CDR1 LGHDT and CDR2 YNNKEL (reference sequence). This CDR3 has 17 residues. The CDR3 region is CASSQVGPSGGTDTQYF. The CDR3 DNA reads TGTGCCAGCAGCCAAGTGGGGCCTAGCGGGGGCACAGATACGCAGTATTTT.

V usage is TRBV25-1 and J usage is TRBJ1-1; TRBD1 agrees at 8 bases. Losses at the gene ends were 0 bases for V and 3 bases for J; bases not matched to a gene: 3. Looked up from germline, CDR1 is MGHDK and CDR2 is SYGVNS. The CDR3 loop spans 15 amino acids. DNA of the CDR3: TGTGCCAGCAGTGAATATGGGACAGGATACACTGAAGCTTTCTTT. It yields the protein CASSEYGTGYTEAFF.

The chain carries TRBV29-1 and TRBJ2-7; tentative D call: TRBD1 (5 bases). Germline CDR1 reads SQVTM; CDR2 reads ANQGSEA. V shed 2 bases and J shed 0 bases, with 8 bases lying between them. The CDR3 is 13 residues long. CDR3 protein: CSVEPDNSYEQYF. CDR3 coding DNA: TGCAGCGTTGAACCGGACAACTCCTACGAGCAGTACTTC.

V gene TRBV27 combines with J gene TRBJ2-7, with unresolved D. The CDR3 totals 13 residues. V shed 3 bases and J shed 1 base, with 7 bases lying between them. Germline CDR1 MNHEY, CDR2 SMNVEV (reference sequence). The DNA for the CDR3 is TGTGCCAGCAGTTTTAGTGGGTCCTACGAGCAGTACTTC. It yields the protein CASSFSGSYEQYF.

CDR3 sequence: CASSRVPLGQGNTEAFF. The CDR3 region has the DNA TGTGCCAGCAGCCGCGTCCCTTTGGGACAGGGGAACACTGAAGCTTTCTTT. This chain links TRBV7-9 with TRBJ1-1; TRBD1 matches at 9 bases. The CDR3 totals 17 residues. The V and J ends lost 5 bases and 1 base, in that order; junction bases with no gene match: 11. Germline CDR1 is SEHNR and CDR2 is FQNEAQ (reference sequence).

The CDR3 region has the DNA TGCAGCGTTGAGGTCGGGGCAGGGGGCGCGCTTGGCTACACCTTC. Protein product: CSVEVGAGGALGYTF. This chain connects TRBV29-1 to TRBJ1-2, with TRBD1 matching over 8 bases. Germline trimming cut 3 bases from V and 7 bases from J; bases unmatched to any gene: 13. Germline assignment: CDR1 SQVTM and CDR2 ANQGSEA. The length of the CDR3 is 15 residues.